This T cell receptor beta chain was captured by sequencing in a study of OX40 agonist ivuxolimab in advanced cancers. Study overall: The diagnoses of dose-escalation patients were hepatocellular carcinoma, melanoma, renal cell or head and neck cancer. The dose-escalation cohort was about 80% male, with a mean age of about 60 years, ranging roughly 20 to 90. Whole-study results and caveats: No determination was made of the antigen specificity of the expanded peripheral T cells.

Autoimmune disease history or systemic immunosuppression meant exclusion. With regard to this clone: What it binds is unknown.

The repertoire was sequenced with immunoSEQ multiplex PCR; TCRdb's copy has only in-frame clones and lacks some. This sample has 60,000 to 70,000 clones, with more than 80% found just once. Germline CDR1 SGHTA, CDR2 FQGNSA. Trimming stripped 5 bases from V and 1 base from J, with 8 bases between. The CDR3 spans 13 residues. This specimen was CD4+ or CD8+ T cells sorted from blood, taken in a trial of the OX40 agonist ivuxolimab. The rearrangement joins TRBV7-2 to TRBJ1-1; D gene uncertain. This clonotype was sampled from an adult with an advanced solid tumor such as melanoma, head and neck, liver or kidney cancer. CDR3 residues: CASSVHKNTEAFF. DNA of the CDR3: TGTGCCAGCAGCGTCCACAAGAACACTGAAGCTTTCTTT.